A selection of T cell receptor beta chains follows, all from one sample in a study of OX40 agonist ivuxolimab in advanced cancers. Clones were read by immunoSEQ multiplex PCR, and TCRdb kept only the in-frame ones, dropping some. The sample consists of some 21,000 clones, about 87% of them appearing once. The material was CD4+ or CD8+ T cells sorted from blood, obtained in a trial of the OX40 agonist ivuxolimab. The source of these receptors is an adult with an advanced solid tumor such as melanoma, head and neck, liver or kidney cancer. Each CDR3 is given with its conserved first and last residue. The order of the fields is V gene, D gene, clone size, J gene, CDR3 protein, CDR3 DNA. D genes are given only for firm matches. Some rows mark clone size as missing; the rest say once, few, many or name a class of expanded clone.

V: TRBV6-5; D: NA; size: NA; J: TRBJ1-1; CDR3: CASSYDLNTEAFF; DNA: TGTGCCAGCAGTTACGATCTCAACACTGAAGCTTTCTTT
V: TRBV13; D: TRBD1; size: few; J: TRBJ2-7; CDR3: CASSLARQGGLYEQYF; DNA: TGTGCCAGCAGCTTAGCTCGACAGGGGGGTCTTTACGAGCAGTACTTC
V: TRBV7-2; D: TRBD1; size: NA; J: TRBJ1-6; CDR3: CASSLAWGRGDYNSPLHF; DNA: TGTGCCAGCAGCTTAGCTTGGGGCAGGGGGGACTATAATTCACCCCTCCACTTT
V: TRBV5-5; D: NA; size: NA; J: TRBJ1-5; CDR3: CASSLWGGGNQPQHF; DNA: TGTGCCAGCAGCTTGTGGGGGGGCGGCAATCAGCCCCAGCATTTT
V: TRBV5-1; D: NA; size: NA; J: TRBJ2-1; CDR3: CASSFGEYNEQFF; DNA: TGCGCCAGCAGCTTCGGGGAATACAATGAGCAGTTCTTC
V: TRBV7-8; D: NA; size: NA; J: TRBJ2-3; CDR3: CASSWELVTQYF; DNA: TGTGCCAGCAGCTGGGAGCTCGTTACGCAGTATTTT
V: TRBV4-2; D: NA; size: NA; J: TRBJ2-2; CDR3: CASSLPQGMNTGELFF; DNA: TGTGCCAGCAGCCTGCCGCAGGGGATGAACACCGGGGAGCTGTTTTTT
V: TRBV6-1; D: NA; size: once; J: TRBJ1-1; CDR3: CASSAQWGPEAFF; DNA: TGTGCCAGCAGTGCACAATGGGGTCCTGAAGCTTTCTTT
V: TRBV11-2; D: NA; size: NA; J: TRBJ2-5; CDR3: CASSLGTQPFQETQYF; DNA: TGTGCCAGCAGCTTAGGAACACAACCTTTCCAAGAGACCCAGTACTTC
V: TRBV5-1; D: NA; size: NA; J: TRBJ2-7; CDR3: CASSLGYDNPYEQYF; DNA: TGCGCCAGCAGCTTAGGTTATGATAATCCCTACGAGCAGTACTTC
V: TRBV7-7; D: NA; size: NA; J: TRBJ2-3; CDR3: CASSLLRADTQYF; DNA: TGTGCTAGCAGCTTACTTAGGGCAGATACGCAGTATTTT
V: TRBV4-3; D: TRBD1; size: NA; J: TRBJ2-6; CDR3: CASRGQGAPFSGANVLTF; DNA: TGCGCCAGCCGAGGACAGGGGGCGCCTTTCTCTGGGGCCAACGTCCTGACTTTC
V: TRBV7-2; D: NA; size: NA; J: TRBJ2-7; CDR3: CASSPRGYEQYF; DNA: TGTGCCAGCAGCCCTCGAGGCTACGAGCAGTACTTC
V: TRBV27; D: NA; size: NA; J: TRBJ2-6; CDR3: CAIGLPGANVLTF; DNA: TGTGCGATCGGACTCCCTGGGGCCAACGTCCTGACTTTC
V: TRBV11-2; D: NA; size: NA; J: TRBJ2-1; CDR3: CASRKYNEQFF; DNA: TGTGCCAGCAGGAAGTACAATGAGCAGTTCTTC
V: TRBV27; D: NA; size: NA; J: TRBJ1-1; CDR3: CASSSVNTEAFF; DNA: TGTGCCAGCAGTTCCGTGAACACTGAAGCTTTCTTT
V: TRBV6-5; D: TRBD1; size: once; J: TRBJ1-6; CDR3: CASSSDRGYSPLHF; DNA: TGTGCCAGCAGTTCTGACAGGGGATATTCACCCCTCCACTTT
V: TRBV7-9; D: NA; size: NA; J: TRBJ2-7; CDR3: CASSPRGASIYEQYF; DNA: TGTGCCAGCAGCCCCCGCGGGGCCTCAATTTACGAGCAGTACTTC
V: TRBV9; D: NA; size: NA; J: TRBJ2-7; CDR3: CASSAGSGNYEQYF; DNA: TGTGCCAGCAGCGCGGGCTCGGGCAACTACGAGCAGTACTTC
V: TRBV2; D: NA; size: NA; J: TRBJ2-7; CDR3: CAGRGGPPGEQYF; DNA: TGTGCCGGGCGTGGGGGTCCACCTGGCGAGCAGTACTTC
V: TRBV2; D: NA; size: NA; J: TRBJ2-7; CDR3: CASSVTKTYEQYF; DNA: TGTGCCAGCAGTGTTACTAAAACCTACGAGCAGTACTTC
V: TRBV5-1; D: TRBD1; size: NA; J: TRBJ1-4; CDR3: CASSLGQGRDEKLFF; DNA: TGCGCCAGCAGCCTCGGACAGGGCAGGGATGAAAAACTGTTTTTT
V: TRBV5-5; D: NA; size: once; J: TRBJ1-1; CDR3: CASSWGVDPTEAFF; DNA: TGTGCCAGCAGCTGGGGGGTGGATCCTACTGAAGCTTTCTTT
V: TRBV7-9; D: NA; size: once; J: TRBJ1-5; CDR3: CASSTTEPNQPQHF; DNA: TGTGCCAGCAGCACCACCGAACCCAATCAGCCCCAGCATTTT
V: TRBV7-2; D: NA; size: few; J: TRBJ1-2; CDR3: CASSFLTLEGYTF; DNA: TGTGCCAGCAGCTTCCTAACTCTTGAGGGCTACACCTTC
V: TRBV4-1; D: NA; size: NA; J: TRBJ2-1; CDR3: CASSHQGYLLNEQFF; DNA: TGCGCCAGCAGCCATCAGGGGTATCTTTTAAATGAGCAGTTCTTC
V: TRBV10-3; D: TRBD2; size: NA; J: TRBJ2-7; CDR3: CAITHGGGSSYEQYF; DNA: TGTGCCATCACCCACGGGGGGGGGAGCTCCTACGAGCAGTACTTC
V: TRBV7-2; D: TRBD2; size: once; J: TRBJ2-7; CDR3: CASSLVPGLAGEYF; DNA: TGTGCCAGCAGCTTGGTTCCGGGACTAGCGGGGGAGTACTTC
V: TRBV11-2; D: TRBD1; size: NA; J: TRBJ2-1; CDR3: CASSFPRWGQVVPYNEQFF; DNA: TGTGCCAGCAGCTTTCCTCGTTGGGGACAGGTAGTACCTTACAATGAGCAGTTCTTC
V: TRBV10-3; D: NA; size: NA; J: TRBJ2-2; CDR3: CAISESQGRNTGELFF; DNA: TGTGCCATCAGTGAGTCGCAGGGCCGGAACACCGGGGAGCTGTTTTTT
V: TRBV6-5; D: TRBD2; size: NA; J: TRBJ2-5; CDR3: CASSYSLAGAETQYF; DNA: TGTGCCAGCAGTTACTCCCTAGCGGGGGCAGAGACCCAGTACTTC
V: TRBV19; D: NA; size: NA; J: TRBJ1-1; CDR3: CASRFGRNTEAFF; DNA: TGTGCCAGTAGATTTGGGAGGAACACTGAAGCTTTCTTT
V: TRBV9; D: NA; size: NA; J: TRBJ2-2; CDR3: CASSVGGLGELFF; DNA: TGTGCCAGCAGCGTTGGCGGACTAGGGGAGCTGTTTTTT